This TCR beta chain emerged from a study of blood T cell repertoires in COVID-19. Study information: Acute and convalescent COVID-19 specimens originated in the United States, Italy and Spain. T cells, B-cell-depleted T cells, or PBMCs supplied cDNA or gDNA.

The germline V and J ends were trimmed by 3 bases and 7 bases, with 16 bases remaining between them. The CDR3 runs 14 residues. Per germline, CDR1 SGHTA and CDR2 FQGNSA. In the original processing: Using reference gene primer amplification, nucleated cell counts were estimated. Sequencing used immunoSEQ multiplex PCR; TCRdb keeps in-frame clones, though not all of them. The V and J calls and clone size are taken from that table; D and trimming were inferred from the DNA. The sample records approximately 70,000 clones, roughly 90% being singletons. The gene calls are TRBV7-2 and TRBJ2-7, with a possible D match to TRBD1 (6 bases). The sequencing input was peripheral blood. This receptor was taken from an older woman with active COVID-19. The CDR3 protein is CASSFPGAGREQYF. CDR3 DNA: TGTGCCAGCAGCTTTCCAGGGGCTGGACGGGAGCAGTACTTC.